Listed below are T cell receptor beta chains from one sample, sequenced in a study of blood T cell repertoires in COVID-19. Sequenced by immunoSEQ multiplex PCR; TCRdb stores in-frame clones only, minus some. The repertoire holds about 150,000 clones, with approximately 86% as singletons. Sample: peripheral blood. The receptors were gathered from a man in his sixties with COVID-19, enrolled during active disease. CDR3s include the opening cysteine and the closing phenylalanine or tryptophan. A D gene is named only where the DNA matches it firmly. A row's size may be missing; if present it is once, few, many or a size class.

D | J | V | size | DNA | CDR3
TRBD2 | TRBJ2-1 | TRBV29-1 | once | TGCAGCGTTTGGACTAGCGGGAGCGGAGAGCAGTTCTTC | CSVWTSGSGEQFF
- | TRBJ1-1 | TRBV10-3 | few | TGTGCCATCAGTGCCTCCGTAAACACTGAAGCTTTCTTT | CAISASVNTEAFF
TRBD1 | TRBJ1-2 | TRBV2 | - | TGTGCCAGCACCCTCACCGGGACAGTGAATGGCTACACCTTC | CASTLTGTVNGYTF
TRBD1 | TRBJ1-1 | TRBV6-2/TRBV6-3 | - | TGTGCCAGCAGTCGCCCTTCGGGACAGGGTGTCTCTGAAGCTTTCTTT | CASSRPSGQGVSEAFF
- | TRBJ2-5 | TRBV19 | - | TGTGCCAGTAGTATTGGTGGGCCCCTGGAGACCCAGTACTTC | CASSIGGPLETQYF
- | TRBJ1-5 | TRBV7-2 | - | TGTGCCAGCAGCTTAGGAATAGGGGGAGGCAATCAGCCCCAGCATTTT | CASSLGIGGGNQPQHF
- | TRBJ2-5 | TRBV20-1 | - | TGCAGTGCTAGTATCACAGGGATAACAGAGACCCAGTACTTC | CSASITGITETQYF
TRBD1 | TRBJ2-7 | TRBV5-4 | few | TGTGCCAGCAGCCGGCAGGGGGCATACGAGCAGTACTTC | CASSRQGAYEQYF
- | TRBJ1-5 | TRBV28 | - | TGTGCCAGCAGCCCGGGGGATCGGAGCAATCAGCTCCAGCATTTT | CASSPGDRSNQLQHF
- | TRBJ1-5 | TRBV21-1 | - | TGTGCCAGCAGCAAAGCCGGGACAGGGAGGTATCAGCCCCAGCATTTT | CASSKAGTGRYQPQHF
- | TRBJ2-1 | TRBV14 | - | TGTGCCAGCAGCCAAGATACTACCCACAATGAGCAGTTCTTC | CASSQDTTHNEQFF
- | TRBJ2-7 | TRBV7-2 | - | TGTGCCAGCAGCCAAGGGCAAGGGACAGCGGGCTACGAGCAGTACTTC | CASSQGQGTAGYEQYF
TRBD1 | TRBJ2-5 | TRBV18 | - | TGTGCCAGCTCAAGAGGGACAGGGGAAGAGACCCAGTACTTC | CASSRGTGEETQYF
- | TRBJ2-1 | TRBV5-1 | - | TGCGCCAGCAGCTTGGTTGCGGGAAGGACTGAGCAGTTCTTC | CASSLVAGRTEQFF
- | TRBJ2-2 | TRBV24-1 | - | TGTGCCACCAGTGATCCAAACAGGGTCGACACCGGGGAGCTGTTTTTT | CATSDPNRVDTGELFF
TRBD1 | TRBJ2-1 | TRBV19 | - | TGTGCCAGTAGTAAAGACAGGGGTTATTTCAATGAGCAGTTCTTC | CASSKDRGYFNEQFF
- | TRBJ1-3 | TRBV6-5 | - | TGTGCCAGCAGTTACGACTCGGGATCTGGAAACACCATATATTTT | CASSYDSGSGNTIYF
TRBD1 | TRBJ1-2 | TRBV4-3 | - | TGCGCCAGCAGCACCCGAGGGGGCAGCTATGGCTACACCTTC | CASSTRGGSYGYTF
- | TRBJ1-1 | TRBV15 | - | TGTGCCACCAGCAGCTCACCGGGGGGGGACACTGAAGCTTTCTTT | CATSSSPGGDTEAFF
- | TRBJ1-1 | TRBV12-3/TRBV12-4 | - | TGTGCCATAAAGGAGCAGCCGAACACTGAAGCTTTCTTT | CAIKEQPNTEAFF
TRBD2 | TRBJ2-7 | TRBV19 | - | TGTGCCAGTAGTATCGGGACTAGCGGGAGTCTCTACGAGCAGTACTTC | CASSIGTSGSLYEQYF
- | TRBJ2-2 | TRBV4-3 | - | TGCGCCAGCAGCCAAGACGCCAGGGTGTCCGGGGAGCTGTTTTTT | CASSQDARVSGELFF
- | TRBJ1-5 | TRBV19 | - | TGTGCCAGTAGTATGTACGGGATAGAGCCCCAGCATTTT | CASSMYGIEPQHF
- | TRBJ2-2 | TRBV7-2 | - | TGTGCCAGCAGCTTATTAGTGAACACCGGGGAGCTGTTTTTT | CASSLLVNTGELFF
TRBD1 | TRBJ2-7 | TRBV14 | - | TGTGCCAGCACGAAGGAGAGACAGGGCGGTGAGCAGTACTTC | CASTKERQGGEQYF
- | TRBJ1-1 | TRBV4-1 | - | TGCGCCAGCAGCCAGGCTAAGGCAGGGGTAATGAACACTGAAGCTTTCTTT | CASSQAKAGVMNTEAFF
- | TRBJ1-1 | TRBV5-1 | - | TGCGCCAGCAGCTCTAGCCAGCAGAACACTGAAGCTTTCTTT | CASSSSQQNTEAFF
TRBD1 | TRBJ2-7 | TRBV29-1 | - | TGCAGCGTCCACAGGGGGTCCTACGAGCAGTACTTC | CSVHRGSYEQYF
TRBD2 | TRBJ2-3 | TRBV11-2 | - | TGTGCCAGCACCCCTCGGGGGGGCACAGATACGCAGTATTTT | CASTPRGGTDTQYF
TRBD2 | TRBJ2-7 | TRBV5-1 | - | TGCGCCAGCAGCACCAGACTAGCGGGAGGGCAAGGTCGCGCCTACGAGCAGTACTTC | CASSTRLAGGQGRAYEQYF
TRBD1 | TRBJ2-7 | TRBV5-1 | - | TGCGCCAGCAACTCTCCCGGGACAGGGGGCGACGAGCAGTACTTC | CASNSPGTGGDEQYF
- | TRBJ2-3 | TRBV2 | - | TGTGCCAGCAGTGAACTGGGACTTCGCACAGATACGCAGTATTTT | CASSELGLRTDTQYF
- | TRBJ2-7 | TRBV29-1 | - | TGCAGCGTTGGCGGGCGGAGCTCCTACGAGCAGTACTTC | CSVGGRSSYEQYF
- | TRBJ1-5 | TRBV27 | - | TGTGCCAGCAGTCTCGGGTCGCCCAATCAGCCCCAGCATTTT | CASSLGSPNQPQHF
- | TRBJ2-7 | TRBV7-2 | once | TGTGCCAGCAGCCCCGACAGGGGAGGGGAGCAGTACTTC | CASSPDRGGEQYF
- | TRBJ1-1 | TRBV14 | - | TGTGCCAGCAGCAAACCCAGACGGGGGAACACTGAAGCTTTCTTT | CASSKPRRGNTEAFF
- | TRBJ2-2 | TRBV7-3 | few | TGTGCCAGCAGCTCCTGGGGGCCCCCGGCCGGGGAGCTGTTTTTT | CASSSWGPPAGELFF
TRBD1 | TRBJ1-1 | TRBV6-5 | once | TGTGCCAGCAGTTATCTGACAGGGGGCTATCTAGAAGCTTTCTTT | CASSYLTGGYLEAFF
TRBD1 | TRBJ1-4 | TRBV18 | - | TGTGCCAGCTCACCCCCGGGACAGGGGGGCACTAATGAAAAACTGTTTTTT | CASSPPGQGGTNEKLFF
TRBD2 | TRBJ2-3 | TRBV7-9 | - | TGTGCCAGCAGCTTAGTACTAGCGGGAGGTTCAGATACGCAGTATTTT | CASSLVLAGGSDTQYF
- | TRBJ1-5 | TRBV3-1/TRBV3-2 | - | TGTGCCAGCAGCCAAGATTACGAGGGACACAATCAGCCCCAGCATTTT | CASSQDYEGHNQPQHF
- | TRBJ1-1 | TRBV19 | - | TGTGCCAGTAGTAACCTAGGCGGGGTGGGGAACACTGAAGCTTTCTTT | CASSNLGGVGNTEAFF
TRBD1 | TRBJ1-2 | TRBV6-2/TRBV6-3 | - | TGTGCCAGCAGTTACCCAGGACAGGGGGCTTCTCTCTATGGCTACACCTTC | CASSYPGQGASLYGYTF
TRBD1 | TRBJ1-6 | TRBV28 | once | TGTGCCGCCGCAGGCCGGACAGGGGGATCGAGCTCCTATAATTCACCCCTCCACTTT | CAAAGRTGGSSSYNSPLHF
- | TRBJ1-5 | TRBV7-2 | - | TGTGCCAGCAGCTTAATCTACCAGGAATCATCGCCCCAGCATTTT | CASSLIYQESSPQHF
- | TRBJ2-5 | TRBV28 | - | TGTGCCAGCAAAGCCCCAGGAAGGACCCAGTACTTC | CASKAPGRTQYF
TRBD1 | TRBJ2-7 | TRBV14 | - | TGTGCCAGCAGCCAAGATTGGGGACAGGACTCCTACGAGCAGTACTTC | CASSQDWGQDSYEQYF
TRBD1 | TRBJ2-5 | TRBV5-5 | - | TGTGCCAGCAGCTTTGGGACAGGGGGCGCGAGGGAGACCCAGTACTTC | CASSFGTGGARETQYF
TRBD1 | TRBJ2-5 | TRBV6-5 | - | TGTGCCAGCAGCGCCGGACAGGGGTGGCCCCAGTACTTC | CASSAGQGWPQYF
- | TRBJ1-1 | TRBV4-1 | - | TGCGCCAGCAGCCAAATTGGGACACCCAGGAGCACTGAAGCTTTCTTT | CASSQIGTPRSTEAFF
- | TRBJ2-1 | TRBV18 | - | TGTGCCAGCTCTCACTCCACAGGGAACGATGAGCAGTTCTTC | CASSHSTGNDEQFF
- | TRBJ1-1 | TRBV5-1 | - | TGCGCCAGCAGCTTGGCATCGGGGGGGTACACTGAAGCTTTCTTT | CASSLASGGYTEAFF
TRBD1 | TRBJ2-1 | TRBV6-5 | - | TGTGCCAGCAGTTACTCCGACAGGGTCGGTGAGCAGTTCTTC | CASSYSDRVGEQFF
TRBD1 | TRBJ2-7 | TRBV7-8 | - | TGTGCCAGCAGCCAAGGACAGGGAACCTACGAGCAGTACTTC | CASSQGQGTYEQYF
TRBD2 | TRBJ2-1 | TRBV7-9 | - | TGTGCCAGCAGCAAGACCGGGACTACCTACAATGAGCAGTTCTTC | CASSKTGTTYNEQFF